This is a list of T cell receptor beta chains from one sample in a study of beta chain features in type 1 diabetes. TCRdb keeps only in-frame clones here, not all; method: immunoSEQ multiplex PCR. Altogether about half a million clones are present, about 29% being singletons, with the ten largest covering about 0.065%. The specimen sequenced was naive CD4+ T cells from blood. The origin of the receptors is a man younger than 35 in good health. Both conserved end residues are part of each CDR3. The order of the fields is J gene, clone size, D gene, V gene, CDR3 protein, CDR3 DNA. A D gene is named only where the DNA matches it firmly. Where a row states a size, it is once, few, many or the class of an expanded clone; other rows omit it.

TRBJ1-2	NA	NA	TRBV30	CAWSPRTDYGYTF	TGTGCCTGGAGTCCCCGGACAGACTATGGCTACACCTTC
TRBJ1-1	few	NA	TRBV15	CATSVLQTNTEAFF	TGTGCCACCAGCGTTCTCCAGACGAACACTGAAGCTTTCTTT
TRBJ2-3	NA	TRBD1	TRBV29-1	CSVSSGQGASDTQYF	TGCAGCGTTTCTTCCGGACAGGGGGCATCGGATACGCAGTATTTT
TRBJ2-6	NA	NA	TRBV10-3	CATLEEANVLTF	TGTGCCACTCTAGAGGAGGCCAACGTCCTGACTTTC
TRBJ2-1	NA	TRBD1	TRBV7-2	CASSQGVYNEQFF	TGTGCCAGCAGCCAGGGGGTTTACAATGAGCAGTTCTTC
TRBJ2-6	NA	NA	TRBV30	CAWSVPRLSGANVLTF	TGTGCCTGGAGTGTCCCCAGGCTCTCTGGGGCCAACGTCCTGACTTTC
TRBJ2-7	NA	TRBD1	TRBV29-1	CSVDLQGRDEQYF	TGCAGCGTTGACCTACAGGGGAGAGACGAGCAGTACTTC
TRBJ2-2	NA	NA	TRBV14	CASSHRNRNTGELFF	TGTGCCAGCAGCCACCGGAACAGGAACACCGGGGAGCTGTTTTTT
TRBJ1-3	few	NA	TRBV30	CAWSPRRSGNTIYF	TGTGCCTGGAGTCCCAGGCGCTCTGGAAACACCATATATTTT
TRBJ2-3	few	NA	TRBV15	CATSRDGADTQYF	TGTGCCACCAGCAGAGATGGGGCAGATACGCAGTATTTT
TRBJ1-2	NA	NA	TRBV9	CASSGRQASGYGYTF	TGTGCCAGCAGCGGACGACAGGCCTCTGGCTATGGCTACACCTTC
TRBJ2-3	few	NA	TRBV7-2	CASSLASPTAQYF	TGTGCCAGCAGCTTAGCTAGCCCTACCGCGCAGTATTTT
TRBJ2-6	few	NA	TRBV30	CAWSGRRDQIRANVLTF	TGTGCCTGGAGTGGCCGAAGGGACCAAATCCGGGCCAACGTCCTGACTTTC
TRBJ1-1	NA	NA	TRBV9	CASSVGGNILNTEAFF	TGTGCCAGCAGCGTAGGCGGGAACATTCTGAACACTGAAGCTTTCTTT
TRBJ1-4	NA	NA	TRBV6-6	CASLRGADEKLFF	TGTGCCAGCTTACGGGGAGCGGATGAAAAACTGTTTTTT
TRBJ2-3	few	NA	TRBV7-9	CASSPNSADTQYF	TGTGCCAGCAGCCCAAATAGTGCAGATACGCAGTATTTT
TRBJ1-2	NA	NA	TRBV2	CASSRDGGYTF	TGTGCCAGCAGCCGGGACGGAGGCTACACCTTC
TRBJ2-7	few	NA	TRBV7-2	CASRGVWKYEQYF	TGTGCCAGCAGGGGGGTGTGGAAGTACGAGCAGTACTTC
TRBJ2-3	few	TRBD2	TRBV9	CASSVGTSGGTDTQYF	TGTGCCAGCAGCGTCGGGACTAGCGGGGGCACAGATACGCAGTATTTT
TRBJ1-4	few	TRBD1	TRBV30	CAWSPGQPNEKLFF	TGTGCCTGGAGCCCGGGACAGCCAAATGAAAAACTGTTTTTT
TRBJ1-1	NA	NA	TRBV2	CASSARDRGAFF	TGTGCCAGCAGTGCTAGAGATCGGGGAGCTTTCTTT
TRBJ2-7	few	NA	TRBV5-4	CASSPVCEQYF	TGTGCCAGCAGCCCCGTCTGCGAGCAGTACTTC
TRBJ1-4	NA	TRBD1	TRBV25-1	CASSEYPVGTGVEKLFF	TGTGCCAGCAGTGAATATCCAGTGGGGACAGGGGTGGAAAAACTGTTTTTT
TRBJ2-1	few	TRBD2	TRBV5-6	CASSQGLVSYNEQFF	TGTGCCAGCTCACAGGGACTAGTCTCCTACAATGAGCAGTTCTTC
TRBJ2-4	NA	TRBD2	TRBV30	CAWSDLAGGINIQYF	TGTGCCTGGAGTGACCTAGCGGGAGGGATAAACATTCAGTACTTC
TRBJ2-1	few	NA	TRBV29-1	CSSGALTYNEQFF	TGCAGCTCAGGTGCACTAACGTACAATGAGCAGTTCTTC